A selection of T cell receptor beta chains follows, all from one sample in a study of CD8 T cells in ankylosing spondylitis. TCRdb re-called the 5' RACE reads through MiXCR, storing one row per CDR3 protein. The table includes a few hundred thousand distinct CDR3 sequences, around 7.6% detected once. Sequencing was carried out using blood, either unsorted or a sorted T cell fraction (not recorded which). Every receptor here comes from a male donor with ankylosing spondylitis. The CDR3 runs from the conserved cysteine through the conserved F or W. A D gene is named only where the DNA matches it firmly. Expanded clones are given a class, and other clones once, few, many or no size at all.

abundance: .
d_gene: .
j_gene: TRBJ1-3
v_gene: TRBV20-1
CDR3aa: CSAGPGGNTIYF
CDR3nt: TGCAGTGCTGGGCCTGGGGGAAACACCATATATTTT

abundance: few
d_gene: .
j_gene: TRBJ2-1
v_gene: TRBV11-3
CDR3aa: CASSLSGIRNNEQFF
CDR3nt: TGTGCCAGCAGCTTATCAGGGATTCGCAACAATGAGCAGTTCTTC

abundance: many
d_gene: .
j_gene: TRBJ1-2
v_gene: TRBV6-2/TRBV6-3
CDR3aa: CASRLQGNYGYTF
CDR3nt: TGTGCCAGCAGACTCCAGGGGAACTATGGCTACACCTTC

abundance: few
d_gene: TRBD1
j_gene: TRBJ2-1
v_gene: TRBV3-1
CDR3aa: CASSQDTDRVGYNEQFF
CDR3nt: TGTGCCAGCAGCCAAGATACGGACAGGGTGGGATACAATGAGCAGTTCTTC

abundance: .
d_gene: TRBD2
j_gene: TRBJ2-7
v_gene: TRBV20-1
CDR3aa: CSASSRTSVYEQYF
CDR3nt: TGCAGTGCTAGCTCCAGGACTAGCGTTTACGAGCAGTACTTC

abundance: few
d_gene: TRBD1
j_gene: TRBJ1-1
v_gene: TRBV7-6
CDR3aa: CASSFGQGDTEAFF
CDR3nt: TGTGCCAGCAGCTTTGGACAGGGCGACACTGAAGCTTTCTTT

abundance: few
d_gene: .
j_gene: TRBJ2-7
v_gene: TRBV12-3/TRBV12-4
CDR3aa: CASSLTIPYEQYF
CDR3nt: TGTGCCAGCAGTCTCACTATCCCCTACGAGCAGTACTTC

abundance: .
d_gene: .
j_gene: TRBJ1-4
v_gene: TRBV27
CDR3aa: CASSFNSHTEKLFF
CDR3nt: TGTGCCAGCAGTTTTAACTCCCACACCGAAAAACTGTTTTTT

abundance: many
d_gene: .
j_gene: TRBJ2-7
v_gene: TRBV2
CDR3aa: CASRYLRVSYEQYF
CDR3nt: TGTGCCAGCAGATACCTTAGAGTCTCCTACGAGCAGTACTTC

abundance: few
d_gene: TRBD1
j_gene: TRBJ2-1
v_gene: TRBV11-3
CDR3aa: CASSSERGQGGNEQFF
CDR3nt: TGTGCCAGCAGCTCCGAGAGGGGACAGGGGGGTAATGAGCAGTTCTTC

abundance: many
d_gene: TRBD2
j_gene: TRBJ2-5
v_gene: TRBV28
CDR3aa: CASSLLAGGQETQYF
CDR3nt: TGTGCCAGCAGTTTGTTAGCGGGAGGCCAAGAGACCCAGTACTTC

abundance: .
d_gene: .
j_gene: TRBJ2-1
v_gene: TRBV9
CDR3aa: CASSVATGSLVSQVF
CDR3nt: .

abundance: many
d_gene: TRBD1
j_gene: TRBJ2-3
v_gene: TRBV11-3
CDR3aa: CASSPEDRGTDTQYF
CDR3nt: TGTGCCAGCAGCCCTGAGGACAGGGGAACAGATACGCAGTATTTT

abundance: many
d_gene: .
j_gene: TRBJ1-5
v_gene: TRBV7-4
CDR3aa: CASSCRQPQHF
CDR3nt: TGTGCCAGCAGCTGCCGGCAGCCCCAGCATTTT

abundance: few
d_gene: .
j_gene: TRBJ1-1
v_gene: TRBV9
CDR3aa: CASSPLVGRMNTEAFF
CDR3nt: TGTGCCAGCAGCCCACTAGTGGGGAGGATGAACACTGAAGCTTTCTTT

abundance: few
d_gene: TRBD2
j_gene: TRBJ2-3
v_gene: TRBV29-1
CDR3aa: CSVDGLADTDTQYF
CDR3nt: TGCAGCGTTGACGGACTAGCGGACACAGATACGCAGTATTTT

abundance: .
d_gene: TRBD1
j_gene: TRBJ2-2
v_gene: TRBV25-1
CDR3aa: CASSEHHRGPNGELFF
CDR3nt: TGTGCCAGCAGTGAACACCACAGGGGGCCCAACGGGGAGCTGTTTTTT

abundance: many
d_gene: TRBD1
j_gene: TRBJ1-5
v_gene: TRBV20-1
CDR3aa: CSATLTGANQPQHF
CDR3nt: TGCAGTGCTACCCTGACAGGGGCAAATCAGCCCCAGCATTTT

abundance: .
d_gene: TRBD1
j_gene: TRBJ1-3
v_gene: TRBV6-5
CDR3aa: CASSFPGDSSGNTIYF
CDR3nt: TGTGCCAGCAGTTTTCCAGGGGACAGCTCTGGAAACACCATATATTTT

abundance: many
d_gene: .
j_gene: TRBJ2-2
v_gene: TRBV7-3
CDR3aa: CASSLLGRTGELFF
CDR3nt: TGTGCCAGCAGCTTATTGGGTCGCACCGGGGAGCTGTTTTTT

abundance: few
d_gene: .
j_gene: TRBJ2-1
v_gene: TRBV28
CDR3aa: CASRHYNEQFF
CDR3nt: TGTGCCAGCAGACACTACAATGAGCAGTTCTTC

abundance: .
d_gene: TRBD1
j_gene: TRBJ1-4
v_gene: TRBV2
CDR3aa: CAGTGDLNEKLFF
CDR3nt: TGTGCCGGGACAGGGGATTTAAATGAAAAACTGTTTTTT

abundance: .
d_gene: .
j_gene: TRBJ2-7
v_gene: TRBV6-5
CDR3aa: CASSYYSPDPYEQYF
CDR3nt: TGTGCCAGCAGTTACTACAGCCCAGATCCCTACGAGCAGTACTTC

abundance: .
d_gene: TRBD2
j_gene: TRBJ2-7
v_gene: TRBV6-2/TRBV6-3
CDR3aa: CASSYSPGLAEQYF
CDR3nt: TGTGCCAGCAGTTACTCACCGGGACTAGCAGAGCAGTACTTC

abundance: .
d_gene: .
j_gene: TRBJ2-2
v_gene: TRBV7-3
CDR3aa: CASSLLAENTGELFF
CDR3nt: TGTGCCAGCAGCCTATTAGCGGAAAACACCGGGGAGCTGTTTTTT

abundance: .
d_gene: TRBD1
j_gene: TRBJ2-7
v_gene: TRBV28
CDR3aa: CASSLFGTGVYEQYF
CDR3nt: TGTGCCAGCAGTTTATTCGGGACAGGGGTCTACGAGCAGTACTTC

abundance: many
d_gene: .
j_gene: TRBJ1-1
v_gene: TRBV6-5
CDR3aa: CASSRNTEAFF
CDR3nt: TGTGCCAGCAGCCGGAACACTGAAGCTTTCTTT

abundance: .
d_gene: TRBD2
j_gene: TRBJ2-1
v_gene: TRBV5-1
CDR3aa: CASSVLGTSNEQFF
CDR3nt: TGCGCCAGCAGCGTGCTCGGGACTAGCAATGAGCAGTTCTTC

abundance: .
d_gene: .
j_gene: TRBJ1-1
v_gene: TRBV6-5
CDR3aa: CASSFEDRPNTEAFF
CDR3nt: TGTGCCAGCAGTTTTGAGGACAGACCTAACACTGAAGCTTTCTTT

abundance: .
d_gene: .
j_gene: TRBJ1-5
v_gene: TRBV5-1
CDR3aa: CASSLEGVDQPQHF
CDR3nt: TGCGCCAGCAGCTTGGAAGGGGTAGATCAGCCCCAGCATTTT

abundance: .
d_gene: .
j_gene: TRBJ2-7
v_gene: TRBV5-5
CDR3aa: CASSSRYGIRDEQYF
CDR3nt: TGTGCCAGCAGCTCCCGTTACGGTATCAGGGACGAGCAGTACTTC

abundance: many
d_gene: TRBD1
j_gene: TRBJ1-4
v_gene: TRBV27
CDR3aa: CASSSWTGGRGNEKLFF
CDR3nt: TGTGCCAGCAGTTCTTGGACAGGGGGCCGAGGTAATGAAAAACTGTTTTTT

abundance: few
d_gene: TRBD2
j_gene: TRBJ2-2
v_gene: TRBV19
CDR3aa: CASSNSGGATGELFF
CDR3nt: TGTGCCAGTAGTAATTCGGGAGGTGCGACCGGGGAGCTGTTTTTT

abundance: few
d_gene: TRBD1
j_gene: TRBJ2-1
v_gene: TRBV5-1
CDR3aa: CASSLESGGLGNEQFF
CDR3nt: TGCGCCAGCAGCTTGGAATCAGGGGGTCTTGGGAATGAGCAGTTCTTC

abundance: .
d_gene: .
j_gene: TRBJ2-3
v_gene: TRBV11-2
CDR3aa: CASSHTFGGTRYHTDTQYF
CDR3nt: TGTGCCAGCAGCCATACCTTCGGCGGGACAAGATATCACACAGATACGCAGTATTTT

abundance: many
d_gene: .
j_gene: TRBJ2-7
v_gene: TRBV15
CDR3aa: CATSRDPPNEQYF
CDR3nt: TGTGCCACCAGCAGAGATCCGCCCAACGAGCAGTACTTC

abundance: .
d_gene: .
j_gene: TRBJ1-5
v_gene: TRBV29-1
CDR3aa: CSVAPGDGQPQHF
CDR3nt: TGCAGCGTTGCCCCAGGGGACGGTCAGCCCCAGCATTTT

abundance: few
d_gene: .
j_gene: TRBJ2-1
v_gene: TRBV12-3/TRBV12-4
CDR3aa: CASSLPGKGTYNEQFF
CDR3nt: TGTGCCAGCAGTTTACCCGGAAAAGGGACCTACAATGAGCAGTTCTTC

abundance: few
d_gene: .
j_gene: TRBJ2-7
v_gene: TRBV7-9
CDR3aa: CASRSRTDYEQYF
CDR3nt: TGTGCCAGCAGGTCAAGGACGGATTACGAGCAGTACTTC

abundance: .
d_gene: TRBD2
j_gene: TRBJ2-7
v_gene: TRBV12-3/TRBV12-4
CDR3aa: CASSLATSGRALRYEQYF
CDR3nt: TGTGCCAGCAGTTTAGCTACTAGCGGGAGGGCCCTTAGGTACGAGCAGTACTTC

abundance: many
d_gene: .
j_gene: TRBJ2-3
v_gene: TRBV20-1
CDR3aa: CSASLPGPDTQYF
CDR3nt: TGCAGTGCTAGTCTCCCGGGTCCAGATACGCAGTATTTT

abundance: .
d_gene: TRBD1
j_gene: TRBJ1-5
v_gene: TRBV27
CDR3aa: CASSGTGGKGNQPQHF
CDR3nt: TGTGCCAGCAGTGGCACAGGGGGCAAAGGCAATCAGCCCCAGCATTTT

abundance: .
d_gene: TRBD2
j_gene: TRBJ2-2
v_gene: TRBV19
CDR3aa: CASRGGRARTGELFF
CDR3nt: TGTGCCAGTAGAGGCGGGAGGGCCAGGACCGGGGAGCTGTTTTTT

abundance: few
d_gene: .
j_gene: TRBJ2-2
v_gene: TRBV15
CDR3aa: CATSRDLSTGELFF
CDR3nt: TGTGCCACCAGCAGAGATCTAAGCACCGGGGAGCTGTTTTTT

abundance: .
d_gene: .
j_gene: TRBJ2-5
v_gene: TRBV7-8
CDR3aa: CASSSRETETQYF
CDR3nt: TGTGCCAGCAGCTCAAGGGAGACAGAGACCCAGTACTTC

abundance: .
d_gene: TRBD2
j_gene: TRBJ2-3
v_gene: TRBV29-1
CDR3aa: CSVEVAGDGTQYF
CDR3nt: TGCAGCGTTGAAGTAGCGGGAGATGGTACGCAGTATTTT